This section outlines one T cell receptor beta chain sequence together with its context. V lost 4 bases, J lost 7 bases, and 10 bases lay in between. This CDR3 is built from 12 residues. The repertoire was sequenced with immunoSEQ multiplex PCR; TCRdb's copy has only in-frame clones and lacks some. The sample includes approximately 58,000 clones, over 75% of them seen just once. The entry originates in a study of control samples from healthy donors and cancer patients. Input material: PBMCs. The chain couples TRBV12-3 or TRBV12-4 to TRBJ1-2; D call uncertain. The clonotype originates from a woman aged 60-75 years with lung cancer. The DNA for the CDR3 is TGTGCCAGCAGTTGGGGAGTTGTTGGCTACACCTTC. Its translation is CASSWGVVGYTF.